The following is a T cell receptor (beta chain) sequence with its context. Its antigen is still unknown. A template switching step contributed a universal primer site, while unique molecular identifiers were present in the cDNA. In TCRdb, the 5' RACE reads were re-called with MiXCR into one record per CDR3 protein. The sample carries fewer than 500,000 distinct CDR3 sequences, 13% to 15% recorded once. Deletions cut 7 bases from V and 7 bases from J, with 19 bases between. There are 14 residues in the CDR3. Germline assignment: CDR1 MNHEY and CDR2 SVGEGT. The data derive from a study of identical twins. Findings and limits, study-wide: Recombination models fit unrelated individuals' TCR alpha sharing but underestimated twins'. Fewer insertions were carried by abundant cord blood beta clonotypes, but none was seen in memory repertoires.

This same sample was also part of a study on yellow fever vaccine responses in identical twins. This second study says: After vaccination, twins' T cell response reportedly seemed partly convergent, partly personalized.

The sequence was obtained from a woman in her late teens or twenties in good health. The rearrangement links TRBV6-2 or TRBV6-3 to TRBJ2-5; the D call may be TRBD1 or TRBD2 (5 bases each). The sequenced sample consisted of CD4+ T cells sorted from blood. For the CDR3, the DNA is TGTGCCAGCACTCCCACGGGACCAACACGGACCCAGTACTTC. Protein product: CASTPTGPTRTQYF.